The source of this TCR beta chain is a study of T cell repertoires in cytomegalovirus infection. The CDR3 is 18 amino acids. V trimming: 1 base; J trimming: 4 bases; junction bases outside the gene matches: 7. Looked up from germline, CDR1 is KGHDR and CDR2 is SFDVKD. Worth noting for this clonotype: Its antigen remains unidentified.

TCRdb processed the reads anew with MiXCR; each CDR3 protein has one entry. The table has 8,000 or so distinct CDR3 sequences, 45% to 50% seen once. This TCR was sampled from a human donor in good health (CMV status not recorded). Some clones in this sample may be carry-over from other donors' samples. The sample comprised PBMCs, sequenced either directly or after in vitro stimulation (not recorded which). The rearrangement joins TRBV24-1 to TRBJ2-2; 11 positions match TRBD1. In DNA, the CDR3 is TGTGCCACCAGTGATTTCCGGACAGGGGGCTTCTCCACCGGGGAGCTGTTTTTT. Protein product: CATSDFRTGGFSTGELFF.